Each of the 22 T cell receptor beta chains below was sequenced from the same sample in a study of graft-versus-host responses after intestinal transplantation. The data were produced by immunoSEQ multiplex PCR, yet TCRdb's version contains in-frame clones alone and is incomplete. The table includes 60,000 to 70,000 clones, around 86% detected once. Graft material was processed, releasing intraepithelial and lamina propria lymphocytes. The sample consisted of ileum tissue, taken 350 to 400 days after transplant. Receptors originate from a human patient who received an intestinal transplant, so some T cells may come from the graft donor.

On this clone itself: The same CDR3 also results from other DNA sequences found in this sample. The chain has TRBV2 and TRBJ1-4; no definite D call. Trimming shortened V by 5 bases and J by 7 bases, and 11 bases separated the two germline ends. This CDR3 is built from 13 residues. CDR1 is SNHLY, CDR2 FYNNEI, per germline. The CDR3 reads CASSYVPVEKLFF. CDR3 bases: TGTGCCAGCAGTTACGTTCCGGTTGAAAAACTGTTTTTT.

This clone is a singleton in its sample. The CDR3 reads CASSFRDVGTDTQYF. As DNA, the CDR3 is TGTGCCAGCAGCTTCAGGGACGTCGGCACAGATACGCAGTATTTT. J is TRBJ2-3 and V is TRBV11-3, with D perhaps being TRBD1 or TRBD2 (5 bases each). The CDR3 is 15 amino acids. The germline V and J ends were trimmed by 3 bases and 1 base, with 11 bases remaining between them. The germline V gene encodes CDR1 SGHNT and CDR2 YENEEA.

The chain has TRBV5-4 and TRBJ2-5; TRBD2 agrees at 16 bases. The length of the CDR3 is 20 residues. Germline-derived CDR1 and CDR2 are SGHNT and YYREEE (reference sequence). V shed 6 bases and J 1 base; nucleotides not matched to a gene: 15. The DNA for the CDR3 is TGTGCCAGCACAATATGTGGGACTAGCGGGAGGGCCCCGGGCCAAGAGACCCAGTACTTC. It is translated as CASTICGTSGRAPGQETQYF.

This sequence joins TRBV9 and TRBJ1-3, with D possibly matching TRBD1 (5 bases). Germline CDR1 and CDR2: SGDLS and YYNGEE. Trimming stripped 1 base from V and 0 bases from J, with 8 bases between. The length of the CDR3 is 15 residues. The CDR3 nucleotides read TGTGCCAGCAGCGTATCAGACAGCTCTGGAAACACCATATATTTT. Translated: CASSVSDSSGNTIYF.

The CDR3 sequence: CASSRTSGGAQWTDTQYF. The CDR3 DNA reads as TGCGCCAGCTCTCGGACTAGCGGGGGGGCCCAGTGGACAGATACGCAGTATTTT. This chain joins TRBV5-1 and TRBJ2-3, with 15 bases aligning to TRBD2. This CDR3 contains 18 residues. CDR1 SGHRS and CDR2 YFSETQ come from the germline V gene. With 7 bases clipped from V and 3 bases from J, the junction kept 12 bases outside the gene matches.

With regard to this clone: Other DNA sequences in the same sample also yield this CDR3. This chain links TRBV2 with TRBJ2-7; 9 nucleotides line up with TRBD1. CDR1 SNHLY and CDR2 FYNNEI come from the germline V gene. After removal of 3 bases from V and 5 bases from J, the junction contained 8 bases not matched to a gene. This CDR3 has 15 residues. The CDR3 sequence is CASSDGGTGSHEQYF. CDR3 coding DNA: TGTGCCAGCAGTGATGGTGGGACAGGGTCCCACGAGCAGTACTTC.

The chain links TRBV30 to TRBJ2-3; D is possibly TRBD2 (6 bases). Trimming removed 2 bases at V and 4 bases at J, with 13 bases between. The germline V gene encodes CDR1 GTSNPN and CDR2 SVGIG (reference sequence). CDR3 length: 14 amino acids. In DNA form, the CDR3 reads TGTGCCTGGAGTAGCGGACCGGGGGCAGATACGCAGTATTTT. It translates to CAWSSGPGADTQYF.

This chain joins TRBV6-4 and TRBJ2-7; 10 bases agree with TRBD2. The DNA end lines up better with TRBJ2-1; the J call may be wrong. In germline, CDR1 is MRHNA, CDR2 SNTAGT. There are 15 residues in the CDR3. The CDR3 sequence: CASSEGTSVYNEQFF. The DNA of the CDR3 is TGTGCCAGCAGTGAAGGGACTAGCGTGTACAATGAGCAGTTCTTC.

The gene calls are TRBV28 and TRBJ2-7; D remains ambiguous. The germline V and J ends were trimmed by 3 bases and 2 bases, with 8 bases remaining between them. The germline V gene encodes CDR1 MDHEN and CDR2 SYDVKM. The length of the CDR3 is 13 residues. CDR3 nucleotide sequence: TGTGCCAGCAGTTTGACCTCTACCTACGAGCAGTACTTC. It specifies CASSLTSTYEQYF.

The chain has TRBV30 and TRBJ1-2, with D hard to call. In germline, CDR1 is GTSNPN, CDR2 SVGIG (reference sequence). Between the trimmed V and J ends, which lost 0 bases and 0 bases, there was a span of 17 bases. CDR3 length: 17 residues. DNA of the CDR3: TGTGCCTGGAGTGTACCGCTGCCCAGACCCGCTAACTATGGCTACACCTTC. This sequence encodes CAWSVPLPRPANYGYTF.

The CDR3 bases are TGTGCCTGGACCGACAGTTCGGTCGGGGAGCTGTTTTTT. Residues: CAWTDSSVGELFF. This chain connects TRBV30 to TRBJ2-2; the D gene is possibly TRBD1 (5 bases). Trimming shortened V by 4 bases and J by 7 bases, and 13 bases separated the two germline ends. Germline CDR1 reads GTSNPN; CDR2 reads SVGIG (reference sequence). The CDR3 has 13 amino acids.

The CDR3 coding sequence is TGTGCCAGCAGCTTATTTAGGCCGGGATTCACCGGGGAGCTGTTTTTT. Its protein product is CASSLFRPGFTGELFF. This sequence joins TRBV7-8 and TRBJ2-2, with D possibly being TRBD2 (5 bases). In germline, CDR1 is SGHVS, CDR2 FQNEAQ. Deletions cut 2 bases from V and 4 bases from J, with 14 bases between. This CDR3 spans 16 amino acids.

V gene TRBV14 combines with J gene TRBJ1-1, with D possibly being TRBD1 (5 bases). The CDR3 runs 16 residues. Germline V gene lookup returns CDR1 SGHDN and CDR2 FVKESK. V was trimmed by 5 bases and J by 0 bases, leaving 16 bases between them. The CDR3 sequence: CASSRLAGSMNTEAFF. In DNA form, the CDR3 reads TGTGCCAGCAGCAGATTGGCAGGGTCCATGAACACTGAAGCTTTCTTT.

V is TRBV4-2 and J is TRBJ2-7; the match to TRBD2 covers 12 bases. The length of the CDR3 is 17 residues. Germline CDR1 is LGHNA and CDR2 is YNFKEQ. V lost 0 bases, J lost 6 bases, and 9 bases stayed unmatched. CDR3 bases: TGTGCCAGCAGCCAAGAGAGTCTACTAGCGGGGGGAGGCGAGCAGTACTTC. This gives the protein CASSQESLLAGGGEQYF.

V and J are TRBV4-1 and TRBJ1-2; D perhaps matches TRBD1 (5 bases). CDR3 length equals 15 residues. V was shortened by 0 bases and J by 6 bases, with 14 bases between the two germline ends. Germline V gene sequence: CDR1 MGHRA, CDR2 YSYEKL. CDR3 in DNA: TGCGCCAGCAGCCAAGAAGGTTCAGGGTACAATGGCTACACCTTC. Protein: CASSQEGSGYNGYTF.

The chain carries TRBV6-5 and TRBJ1-2; 8 positions match TRBD1. Germline lookup yields CDR1 MNHEY and CDR2 SVGAGI. Trimming at V came to 6 bases and at J to 7 bases, leaving 13 bases not matched to a gene. The CDR3 totals 15 residues. The CDR3 DNA is TGTGCCAGCAGCCCGACAGGGGCGCCACGACGTGGCTACACCTTC. Residues: CASSPTGAPRRGYTF.

The rearrangement joins TRBV27 to TRBJ2-1, with TRBD1 matching 9 bases. The CDR3 contains 19 residues. Germline assignment: CDR1 MNHEY and CDR2 SMNVEV (reference sequence). J gave up 3 bases and V 5 bases, and 17 bases lay outside the gene matches. CDR3 amino acids: CASSAEIKETGQGYNEQFF. CDR3 sequence (DNA): TGTGCCAGCAGTGCCGAGATAAAAGAAACGGGACAGGGCTACAATGAGCAGTTCTTC.

The V gene is TRBV7-6, the J gene TRBJ2-3; no firm D call. The CDR3 has 12 amino acids. From germline, CDR1 is SGHVS and CDR2 FNYEAQ. Deletions cut 5 bases from V and 2 bases from J, with 5 bases between. The CDR3 is CASSRYTDTQYF. Here the CDR3 DNA reads TGTGCCAGCAGCCGGTACACAGATACGCAGTATTTT.

The rearrangement links TRBV5-1 to TRBJ2-1; D gene unclear. V gave up 1 base and J gave up 8 bases, with 16 bases separating them. The CDR3 is 15 residues long. Germline V gene sequence: CDR1 SGHRS, CDR2 YFSETQ. The CDR3, as DNA: TGCGCCAGCAGCTTGCTATCGAAGGCCGCAGATGAGCAGTTCTTC. Residues: CASSLLSKAADEQFF.

This clone was detected only once. The CDR3 coding sequence is TGTGCCAGCAGCTCGTGGGGCAGACGGGTTAACACTGAAGCTTTCTTT. Encoded protein: CASSSWGRRVNTEAFF. J is TRBJ1-1 and V is TRBV11-2; a possible D gene is TRBD1 (5 bases). This CDR3 contains 16 residues. V was clipped by 4 bases and J by 2 bases, with 17 bases between them. Germline V gene data show CDR1 as SGHAT and CDR2 as FQNNGV.

This clone was detected once. The chain uses TRBV9 and TRBJ2-3; 7 bases line up with TRBD1. The V gene's germline CDR1 is SGDLS and CDR2 YYNGEE. Trimming took 0 bases from V and 3 from J; bases not matched to a gene: 4. The CDR3 has 15 residues. The CDR3 DNA follows: TGTGCCAGCAGCGTAGGGACAGGACTGACAGATACGCAGTATTTT. Translation: CASSVGTGLTDTQYF.

The V call is TRBV13, the J call TRBJ1-1; 9 bases are shared with TRBD1. J lost 6 bases, V lost 1 base, and 6 bases had no gene match. CDR3 length equals 15 residues. Germline V gene sequence: CDR1 PRHDT, CDR2 FYEKMQ (reference sequence). CDR3 in DNA: TGTGCCAGCAGCTTAGTGGGGACAGGGTCGCCTGAAGCTTTCTTT. As protein: CASSLVGTGSPEAFF.